The subject of this entry is one T cell receptor (beta chain). Its antigen is unknown. The data derive from a study of response to subunit inactivated influenza vaccine. Regarding the study as a whole: That few new T cells are recruited by each seasonal influenza vaccination was the authors' suggestion.

The CDR3 extends over 15 amino acids. With 8 bases clipped from V and 8 bases from J, the junction kept 14 bases outside the gene matches. The germline V gene encodes CDR1 SGHVS and CDR2 FQNEAQ. TCRdb redid the calling of the RT-PCR reads with MiXCR, one entry per CDR3 protein. The sample yields fewer than 200,000 distinct CDR3 sequences, 7.5% to 10% seen once. The clonotype was recovered from a man aged 45-65 years who received an inactivated influenza vaccine. The rearrangement joins TRBV7-8 to TRBJ2-1, with 8 bases fitting TRBD2. Sample: non-naive T cells sorted from PBMCs, taken on the day of vaccination. CDR3 bases: TGTGCCAGCGGCCGGAGGAGCGGGAGAGGAGATGAGCAGTTCTTC. Its protein is CASGRRSGRGDEQFF.